Listed below are T cell receptor beta chains from one sample, sequenced in a study of quantifying T cell responses using KT2 cells. In TCRdb, the UMI-ligation and nested PCR reads were re-called with MiXCR into one record per CDR3 protein. The data show tens of thousands of distinct CDR3 sequences, approximately 13% seen once. Sequencing was carried out using PBMCs spiked with cells of the T cell clone KT2. These receptors all come from a human donor. CDR3s include the opening cysteine and the closing phenylalanine or tryptophan. D genes are given only for firm matches. For some rows the clone size is stated as once, few or many, or as a class when expanded; others skip it.

size: few
D: TRBD2
J: TRBJ2-2
V: TRBV5-1
DNA: TGCGCCAGCAGCTTGCAAGGGACTAGGGGTTCCGGGGAGCTGTTTTTT
CDR3: CASSLQGTRGSGELFF

size: NA
D: NA
J: TRBJ1-2
V: TRBV6-1
DNA: TGTGCCAGCAGTGAATCGGGAAAAGCCTATGGCTACACCTTC
CDR3: CASSESGKAYGYTF

size: many
D: TRBD2
J: TRBJ2-5
V: TRBV20-1
DNA: TGCAGTGCTAGGACTAGCGGTCGGGAGACCCAGTACTTC
CDR3: CSARTSGRETQYF

size: few
D: NA
J: TRBJ2-3
V: TRBV18
DNA: TGTGCCAGCTCACGAACACTGGGCACAGATACGCAGTATTTT
CDR3: CASSRTLGTDTQYF

size: few
D: NA
J: TRBJ2-5
V: TRBV20-1
DNA: TGCAGTGCTTTCGGGGGTGTGGAGACCCAGTACTTC
CDR3: CSAFGGVETQYF

size: NA
D: TRBD1
J: TRBJ1-6
V: TRBV20-1
DNA: TGCAGTGCTAGGAGCTTCGGGACAGATAATTCACCCCTCCACTTT
CDR3: CSARSFGTDNSPLHF

size: NA
D: NA
J: TRBJ1-2
V: TRBV10-3
DNA: TGTGCCATCAGTGATAGGGGTGGGGACGGCTACACCTTC
CDR3: CAISDRGGDGYTF

size: few
D: NA
J: TRBJ2-5
V: TRBV7-9
DNA: TGTGCCAGCAGCTTGGACCTCCAGACAGAGACCCAGTACTTC
CDR3: CASSLDLQTETQYF

size: many
D: NA
J: TRBJ2-2
V: TRBV28
DNA: TGTGCCAGCAGTTTTCGGGCGTACACCGGGGAGCTGTTTTTT
CDR3: CASSFRAYTGELFF

size: few
D: TRBD2
J: TRBJ2-3
V: TRBV27
DNA: TGTGCCAGCAGGATCCTAGCGGGGTCTAAAGATACGCAGTATTTT
CDR3: CASRILAGSKDTQYF

size: few
D: TRBD1
J: TRBJ2-5
V: TRBV3-1
DNA: TGTGCCAGCAGCCAAGTCAGGGGGGAGACCCAGTACTTC
CDR3: CASSQVRGETQYF

size: many
D: NA
J: TRBJ2-1
V: TRBV27
DNA: TGTGCCAGCAGTTTCGCGCTGTACAATGAGCAGTTCTTC
CDR3: CASSFALYNEQFF

size: NA
D: NA
J: TRBJ2-7
V: TRBV20-1
DNA: TGCAGTGCCGGAACGGGAAGTCTGTTTTCTTACGAGCAGTACTTC
CDR3: CSAGTGSLFSYEQYF

size: NA
D: NA
J: TRBJ1-3
V: TRBV28
DNA: TGTGCCAGTAACCCACGACAATACGGGGTCTCTGGAAACACCATATATTTT
CDR3: CASNPRQYGVSGNTIYF

size: few
D: NA
J: TRBJ2-3
V: TRBV3-1
DNA: TGTGCCAGCAGCCAAGGGTCGGGGGGCACAGATACGCAGTATTTT
CDR3: CASSQGSGGTDTQYF

size: many
D: NA
J: TRBJ2-7
V: TRBV27
DNA: TGTGCCAGCAGTTTTAGGGACTCCCGTGCACGCTACTTC
CDR3: CASSFRDSRARYF

size: NA
D: NA
J: TRBJ1-6
V: TRBV27
DNA: TGTGCCAGCAGCCTAAGGGGAGGTTGGAATTCACCCCTCCACTTT
CDR3: CASSLRGGWNSPLHF

size: NA
D: NA
J: TRBJ1-1
V: TRBV7-6
DNA: TGTGCCAGCAGCCCAATTCGTGGACGGCACGAAGCTTTCTTT
CDR3: CASSPIRGRHEAFF

size: NA
D: NA
J: TRBJ2-3
V: TRBV5-1
DNA: TGCGCCAGCAGCCACAGGGTTGTGAGCGATGGAGATACGCAGTATTTT
CDR3: CASSHRVVSDGDTQYF

size: NA
D: TRBD1
J: TRBJ1-6
V: TRBV30
DNA: TGTGCCTGGAGTGTGGAGCTGTTCAGGGGGCAGGATTCACCCCTCCACTTT
CDR3: CAWSVELFRGQDSPLHF

size: few
D: TRBD2
J: TRBJ2-1
V: TRBV7-3
DNA: TGTGCCAGCAGTCCGGGACTAGCGGGTCAGCAGTTCTTC
CDR3: CASSPGLAGQQFF

size: few
D: TRBD1
J: TRBJ1-6
V: TRBV7-8
DNA: TGTGCCAGCAGCGGTAAACCGGGACAGGGTTTGCGTTCACCCCTCCACTTT
CDR3: CASSGKPGQGLRSPLHF

size: many
D: TRBD1
J: TRBJ2-4
V: TRBV6-6
DNA: TGTGCCAGCAGCCCCTTGACAGGGCCCAAAAACATTCAGTACTTC
CDR3: CASSPLTGPKNIQYF

size: NA
D: TRBD2
J: TRBJ2-3
V: TRBV4-1
DNA: TGCGCCAGCAGCTTCAGCGGGGCGAAGGACGGAGATACGCAGTATTTT
CDR3: CASSFSGAKDGDTQYF

size: NA
D: NA
J: TRBJ2-3
V: TRBV27
DNA: TGTGCCAGCAGTTTATCGAGGGACGTCCAATTCGTTACGCAGTATTTT
CDR3: CASSLSRDVQFVTQYF

size: NA
D: TRBD1
J: TRBJ1-1
V: TRBV7-9
DNA: TGTGCCAGCAGCCCGGGACAGGGGGGGGGATCCACTGAAGCTTTCTTT
CDR3: CASSPGQGGGSTEAFF

size: few
D: NA
J: TRBJ1-1
V: TRBV6-5
DNA: TGTGCCAGCAGTTATCTAACCGACAACCTGAACACTGAAGCTTTCTTT
CDR3: CASSYLTDNLNTEAFF

size: few
D: TRBD2
J: TRBJ2-1
V: TRBV2
DNA: TGTGCCAGCATCCCTAGCGGGATATACAATGAGCAGTTCTTC
CDR3: CASIPSGIYNEQFF

size: many
D: NA
J: TRBJ1-6
V: TRBV2
DNA: TGTGCCAGCAGTGGACGGGGGGACGGGAATTCACCCCTCCACTTT
CDR3: CASSGRGDGNSPLHF

size: few
D: NA
J: TRBJ2-7
V: TRBV5-1
DNA: TGCGCCAGCAGCTTGGCCAATCAGGGGGAGCAGTACTTC
CDR3: CASSLANQGEQYF

size: few
D: TRBD1
J: TRBJ2-1
V: TRBV20-1
DNA: TGCAGTGCTAAGGAGACAGGGGACTACAATGAGCAGTTCTTC
CDR3: CSAKETGDYNEQFF

size: medium-sized
D: TRBD2
J: TRBJ2-1
V: TRBV20-1
DNA: TGCAGTGCTAGAGGGACTAGCGGGTCGGAGAACAATGAGCAGTTCTTC
CDR3: CSARGTSGSENNEQFF

size: few
D: NA
J: TRBJ2-3
V: TRBV12-3/TRBV12-4
DNA: TGTGCCTCCTGGTCAGGGTTCACAGATACGCAGTATTTT
CDR3: CASWSGFTDTQYF

size: large
D: TRBD2
J: TRBJ2-3
V: TRBV5-1
DNA: TGCGCCAGCAGCTACATCGGCCTAGGGCGGGGGGTGGCAGATACGCAGTATTTT
CDR3: CASSYIGLGRGVADTQYF

size: NA
D: NA
J: TRBJ2-5
V: TRBV6-2/TRBV6-3
DNA: TGTGCCAGCAGTTACTCGAGATGGTTCGGGACCCAGTACTTC
CDR3: CASSYSRWFGTQYF

size: few
D: NA
J: TRBJ1-2
V: TRBV12-3/TRBV12-4
DNA: TGTGCCAGCAGTCCTGGGACGGGCCCCTTAGGCTACACCTTC
CDR3: CASSPGTGPLGYTF

size: NA
D: NA
J: TRBJ2-3
V: TRBV24-1
DNA: TGTGCCACCAGTCGAAGTACAGGGACCACAGATACGCAGTATTTT
CDR3: CATSRSTGTTDTQYF

size: many
D: NA
J: TRBJ1-2
V: TRBV29-1
DNA: TGCAGCGTTGAAGATTCGGCCATCCGGAGCTATGGCTACACCTTC
CDR3: CSVEDSAIRSYGYTF

size: few
D: NA
J: TRBJ2-1
V: TRBV5-1
DNA: TGCGCCAGCAGCCCCCGGGGCAGGGCCATTGAGCAGTTCTTC
CDR3: CASSPRGRAIEQFF

size: many
D: NA
J: TRBJ2-1
V: TRBV6-2/TRBV6-3
DNA: TGTGCCAGCAGTCTCCTGGCTCCTGGGTCCTACAATGAGCAGTTCTTC
CDR3: CASSLLAPGSYNEQFF

size: few
D: NA
J: TRBJ2-2
V: TRBV7-8
DNA: TGTGCCAGCAGCTTAGTGGTTAGCGGAAACACCGGGGAGCTGTTTTTT
CDR3: CASSLVVSGNTGELFF

size: few
D: NA
J: TRBJ2-7
V: TRBV10-1
DNA: TGCGCCAGCAGTGAGTCGGGCAGGGGCGCGCAGTACTTC
CDR3: CASSESGRGAQYF

size: few
D: NA
J: TRBJ1-5
V: TRBV15
DNA: TGTGCCACCAGCAGAGCCACCAAGACCATTAGCAATCAGCCCCAGCATTTT
CDR3: CATSRATKTISNQPQHF

size: many
D: NA
J: TRBJ1-2
V: TRBV14
DNA: TGTGCCAGCAGCCCACCTGGCAGGAGTTCCTATGGCTACACCTTC
CDR3: CASSPPGRSSYGYTF

size: many
D: NA
J: TRBJ1-5
V: TRBV5-5
DNA: TGTGCCAGCAGCTTGGAGGATGGGGGCGGTAATCAGCCCCAGCATTTT
CDR3: CASSLEDGGGNQPQHF